The 22 T cell receptor beta chains below come from one sample, sequenced in a study of blood T cell repertoires in COVID-19. Assay: immunoSEQ multiplex PCR; the TCRdb copy retains only in-frame clones and omits some. The sample carries around 100,000 clones, less than 85% recorded once. The sequenced sample was peripheral blood. Source of these receptors: a man between 70 and 80 years old with active or convalescent COVID-19.

The chain couples TRBV28 to TRBJ1-2; D might be TRBD1 (6 bases). Trimming shortened V by 7 bases and J by 5 bases, and 14 bases separated the two germline ends. Germline lookup yields CDR1 MDHEN and CDR2 SYDVKM. This CDR3 is built from 13 residues. CDR3 residues: CASIPYRAYGYTF. CDR3 nucleotides: TGTGCCAGCATTCCCTACAGGGCGTATGGCTACACCTTC.

This chain connects TRBV4-2 to TRBJ2-2; 8 bases align to TRBD1. This CDR3 contains 16 residues. Germline V CDR1 and CDR2: LGHNA, YNFKEQ. Trimming at V came to 4 bases and at J to 6 bases, leaving 10 bases not matched to a gene. This CDR3 is CASSPSTGVVSGELFF. The CDR3 DNA sequence: TGTGCCAGCAGCCCCTCGACAGGGGTCGTCTCCGGGGAGCTGTTTTTT.

The rearrangement joins TRBV5-1 to TRBJ2-5; 11 bases align to TRBD2. From germline, CDR1 is SGHRS and CDR2 YFSETQ. Trimming cost V 0 bases and J 1 base; bases outside gene matches: 5. The CDR3 has 17 amino acids. For the CDR3, the DNA is TGCGCCAGCAGCTTGGTACCTAGCGGGAGGCCCCAAGAGACCCAGTACTTC. It is translated as CASSLVPSGRPQETQYF.

Only one count was recorded for this clone. This CDR3 reads CAWSITVIGGGYTF. The CDR3 DNA follows: TGTGCCTGGAGTATTACGGTTATCGGAGGCGGCTACACCTTC. This rearrangement joins TRBV30 to TRBJ1-2; D unclear. This CDR3 region has 14 residues. Germline V lookup: CDR1 GTSNPN, CDR2 SVGIG (reference sequence). V was clipped by 2 bases and J by 8 bases, with 18 bases between them.

This chain joins TRBV12-3 or TRBV12-4 and TRBJ1-5, with D possibly TRBD1 on 5 matching bases. The CDR3 contains 12 residues. With 5 bases removed from V and 9 bases from J, the gap between germline ends came to 11 bases. This CDR3 is CASSLHRGPQHF. DNA of the CDR3: TGTGCCAGCAGTCTTCATAGGGGGCCCCAGCATTTT.

J is TRBJ2-2 and V is TRBV9; D perhaps matches TRBD2 (6 bases). The CDR3 length is 14 residues. V was clipped by 3 bases and J by 4 bases, with 10 bases between them. From germline, CDR1 is SGDLS and CDR2 YYNGEE. The CDR3 reads CASSAGTVTGELFF. The CDR3 DNA is TGTGCCAGCAGCGCCGGGACTGTCACCGGGGAGCTGTTTTTT.

The chain has TRBV27 and TRBJ1-5, with a possible D match to TRBD1 (5 bases). This CDR3 region has 14 residues. Per germline, CDR1 MNHEY and CDR2 SMNVEV (reference sequence). V was pared by 10 bases and J by 4 bases, with 17 bases between. The CDR3 protein is CAIIQGVRNQPQHF. CDR3 nucleotides: TGTGCCATCATTCAGGGTGTCCGGAATCAGCCCCAGCATTTT.

This chain connects TRBV28 to TRBJ1-2; TRBD1 matches 8 bases. The CDR3 runs 13 residues. CDR1 is MDHEN, CDR2 SYDVKM, per germline. V dropped 6 bases and J dropped 7; count of bases not matched to a gene: 7. CDR3 in amino acids: CASSQWTGSGYTF. The CDR3, as DNA: TGTGCCAGCAGCCAATGGACAGGGAGTGGCTACACCTTC.

This chain joins TRBV29-1 and TRBJ1-2, with TRBD1 matching 8 bases. Germline V lookup: CDR1 SQVTM, CDR2 ANQGSEA. The CDR3 runs 15 residues. V shed 5 bases and J 5 bases; nucleotides not matched to a gene: 13. The CDR3 region has the DNA TGCAGCGTTCCCGGTATCGGACAGGGCGATTATGGCTACACCTTC. This codes for CSVPGIGQGDYGYTF.

For this clone: Other nucleotide sequences from this sample produce the same CDR3. The chain carries TRBV6-5 and TRBJ2-7; D is uncertain. This CDR3 has 13 amino acids. The germline V and J ends were trimmed by 2 bases and 2 bases, with 7 bases remaining between them. CDR1 and CDR2 from the germline V gene are MNHEY and SVGAGI. The CDR3 spells CASSYPGTYEQYF. DNA of the CDR3: TGTGCCAGCAGTTACCCAGGAACCTACGAGCAGTACTTC.

The chain links TRBV5-1 to TRBJ2-7; 8 bases are shared with TRBD1. The junction had 9 bases not matched to a gene; V was cut back by 2 bases and J by 5 bases. The CDR3 runs to 15 residues. Per germline, CDR1 SGHRS and CDR2 YFSETQ. CDR3 sequence (DNA): TGCGCCAGCAGCTTCTTGACAGGGGAGTTGAACGAGCAGTACTTC. Translating it yields CASSFLTGELNEQYF.

The V gene is TRBV9, the J gene TRBJ2-1; the D gene is possibly TRBD2 (6 bases). V was shortened by 4 bases and J by 15 bases, with 23 bases between the two germline ends. This CDR3 spans 14 amino acids. The germline gives CDR1 SGDLS, CDR2 YYNGEE. The CDR3 bases are TGTGCCAGCAGCCCCTCACCTAGCGCCTCTGGAGGGTTCTTC. This gives the protein CASSPSPSASGGFF.

The rearrangement uses TRBV27 and TRBJ2-1; 16 bases map to TRBD2. The length of the CDR3 is 19 residues. V was clipped by 3 bases and J by 4 bases; unmatched bases: 9. CDR1 is MNHEY, CDR2 SMNVEV, per germline (reference sequence). The CDR3 region is CASSFAGLAGGSPYNEQFF. CDR3 DNA sequence: TGTGCCAGCAGTTTCGCGGGACTAGCGGGGGGGTCCCCATACAATGAGCAGTTCTTC.

This clone was recorded only once. This chain connects TRBV5-4 to TRBJ2-3; 8 bases align to TRBD2. Trimming at V came to 9 bases and at J to 5 bases, leaving 8 bases not matched to a gene. There are 13 residues in the CDR3. CDR1 and CDR2 (germline): SGHNT, YYREEE (reference sequence). As DNA, the CDR3 is TGTGCCACCCGGGGGGGAGTAAAAGATACGCAGTATTTT. Translated, it gives CATRGGVKDTQYF.

The chain recombines TRBV18 with TRBJ1-5, with D unresolved. This CDR3 has 14 amino acids. The V gene's germline CDR1 is KGHSH and CDR2 LQKENI. Trimming stripped 6 bases from V and 5 bases from J, with 14 bases between. The CDR3, as DNA: TGTGCCAGCTCCCTCCAGGTCCGAGATCAGCCCCAGCATTTT. Translation: CASSLQVRDQPQHF.

There are a few counts of this clone. V gene TRBV29-1 combines with J gene TRBJ2-3; 9 bases agree with TRBD2. This CDR3 comprises 14 residues. The V segment lost 5 bases and the J segment 5 bases; nucleotides outside the gene matches: 8. Germline CDR1 SQVTM, CDR2 ANQGSEA. The CDR3 spells CSVSGRNAGDTQYF. The CDR3 nucleotides are TGCAGCGTTAGCGGGAGGAATGCTGGAGATACGCAGTATTTT.

This clone was detected a few times. CDR3 in DNA: TGTGCCATCAGTGAGTTACAGGGAGATTATGGCTACACCTTC. This translates into CAISELQGDYGYTF. The V call is TRBV10-3, the J call TRBJ1-2, with a tentative D call TRBD1 (6 bases). V lost 1 base, J lost 5 bases, and 11 bases lay in between. The CDR3 loop spans 14 amino acids. Germline V gene sequence: CDR1 ENHRY, CDR2 SYGVKD.

V gene TRBV28 combines with J gene TRBJ2-7; a possible D gene is TRBD1 (6 bases). CDR1 and CDR2 from the germline V gene are MDHEN and SYDVKM. CDR3 length: 15 residues. With 2 bases removed from V and 1 base from J, the gap between germline ends came to 12 bases. Here the CDR3 reads CASSLRGTPSYEQYF. In nucleotides, the CDR3 is TGTGCCAGCAGTTTAAGGGGGACACCGTCCTACGAGCAGTACTTC.

The chain couples TRBV19 to TRBJ2-5; possible D gene TRBD2, 6 bases. V lost 5 bases to trimming and J lost 2 bases, with 12 bases between them. The CDR3 totals 14 residues. Germline V gene sequence: CDR1 LNHDA, CDR2 SQIVND (reference sequence). CDR3 loop: CASSLGGTQETQYF. The CDR3 DNA sequence: TGTGCCAGTAGTCTGGGGGGAACTCAAGAGACCCAGTACTTC.

This clone was observed at least ten times. The rearrangement joins TRBV11-1 to TRBJ2-2; unclear D gene. Trimming removed 5 bases at V and 6 bases at J, with 10 bases between. Germline CDR1 SGHAT, CDR2 FQDESV (reference sequence). CDR3 size: 13 residues. The DNA for the CDR3 is TGTGCCAGCAGCGACACGGTTGCCGGGGAGCTGTTTTTT. As protein: CASSDTVAGELFF. Full variable domain (outside the CDR3, taken from reference TRBV11-1 and TRBJ2-2): EAEVAQSPRYKITEKSQAVAFWCDPISGHATLYWYRQILGQGPELLVQFQDESVVDDSQLPKDRFSAERLKGVDSTLKIQPAELGDSAMYLCASSDTVAGELFFGEGSRLTVL.

This chain links TRBV19 with TRBJ2-2; 7 nucleotides line up with TRBD1. The germline gives CDR1 LNHDA, CDR2 SQIVND (reference sequence). Trimming took 2 bases from V and 3 from J; bases not matched to a gene: 3. CDR3 length equals 15 residues. CDR3 region: CASSIRGQYTGELFF. CDR3 nucleotide sequence: TGTGCCAGTAGTATACGGGGACAGTACACCGGGGAGCTGTTTTTT.

The chain has TRBV4-2 and TRBJ2-3; D may be TRBD2 (5 bases). Germline CDR1 is LGHNA and CDR2 is YNFKEQ. The CDR3 extends over 16 amino acids. Trimming left V 0 bases short and J 3 bases short, with 13 bases between. The CDR3 region is CASSQDPTGRTDTQYF. For the CDR3, the DNA is TGTGCCAGCAGCCAAGATCCGACTGGGAGAACAGATACGCAGTATTTT.